This note documents a single TCR beta chain sequence. The antigen is unknown. This sample is drawn from a study of cytomegalovirus exposure and HLA in healthy donors. For the study at large: The approximately 120 million unique TCR beta sequences, from approximately 170 million T cells, were found by an earlier analysis.

The germline V gene has CDR1 SQVTM and CDR2 ANQGSEA. The CDR3 loop spans 13 amino acids. Primers for the PCR totalled 60 Vbeta and 13 Jbeta. Sequencing used immunoSEQ multiplex PCR; TCRdb keeps in-frame clones, though not all of them. The sample includes approximately 160,000 clones, around 75% seen only once; the top ten take just under 3%. Study-wide results and limits: Reports credit the classifier with highly specific, highly sensitive diagnosis of cytomegalovirus status. Accurate predictions that matched the HLA-A and HLA-B alleles of most subjects were reportedly made from TCR beta sequences. Productive rates of about 87% or about 30% were seen for most TCR beta V segments in an earlier analysis.

The rearrangement joins TRBV29-1 to TRBJ2-5, with 8 bases identical to TRBD2. The DNA end lines up better with TRBJ2-7; the J call may be wrong. Sequencing was done on a sample of PBMCs. This receptor was identified in a woman in her forties or fifties in good health and CMV-seropositive. The DNA for the CDR3 is TGCAGCGCCCTCTCCCGGGGGGGCTCCGAGCAGTACTTC. Translation gives CSALSRGGSEQYF.